The 31 T cell receptor beta chains reported below all come from one sample, sequenced in a study of blood T cells in healthy people across ages (dated by TCRdb to about 2015). The method was 5' RACE. TCRdb lists the instrument as Illumina HiSeq 2500. A second PCR of about 6 to 12 cycles was run with a J-beta primer mix and a sample-barcoded 5' primer. In-frame beta chains were kept once TCRdb had trimmed the public reads at Q25 with fastp and called clones with MiXCR. Each entry merges the rows of one CDR3 protein and shows their most common DNA and genes. A total of about 650,000 distinct CDR3 sequences appear in this sample, over 40% of them only once. The top ten hold roughly 14% of the sample. Specimen: blood. The receptors were sampled from a woman older than 75 in good health.

This clonotype was counted a few times. V gene TRBV7-3 combines with J gene TRBJ2-2; TRBD1 might be the D (5 bases). Trimming pared 3 bases from V and 6 bases from J, leaving 14 bases between. Germline V gene sequence: CDR1 SGHTA, CDR2 FQGTGA. This CDR3 has 15 residues. The CDR3 DNA reads TGTGCCAGCAGCTTGAGCCTTCCAGGGTCCGGGGAGCTGTTTTTT. Its translation is CASSLSLPGSGELFF.

This clonotype was seen a handful of times. This chain links TRBV2 with TRBJ1-1; D may be TRBD1 (5 bases). The CDR3 is 13 residues long. V was shortened by 6 bases and J by 1 base, with 9 bases between the two germline ends. CDR1 and CDR2 from the germline V gene are SNHLY and FYNNEI. CDR3 nucleotides: TGTGCCAGCAGAGGGGACCAGAACACTGAAGCTTTCTTT. This gives the protein CASRGDQNTEAFF.

In its sample, this clonotype was seen many times. This sequence joins TRBV10-3 and TRBJ2-1; 7 positions match TRBD1. The CDR3 is 13 residues long. Trimming at V came to 11 bases and at J to 4 bases, leaving 8 bases not matched to a gene. The germline CDR1 and CDR2 sequences are ENHRY and SYGVKD. As DNA, the CDR3 is TGTGCCGCTACCGGGACAGATTACAATGAGCAGTTCTTC. As protein: CAATGTDYNEQFF.

The chain carries TRBV27 and TRBJ2-7, with 8 bases fitting TRBD1. V lost 8 bases to trimming and J lost 6 bases; unmatched junction nucleotides: 12. Germline CDR1 MNHEY, CDR2 SMNVEV (reference sequence). The CDR3 loop spans 14 amino acids. The CDR3 DNA reads as TGTGCCAGCTGGGGACAGGATCTTTTCACCGAGCAGTACTTC. It specifies CASWGQDLFTEQYF.

This clonotype was counted at least ten times. This chain joins TRBV9 and TRBJ1-1; D gene ambiguous. The CDR3 is 13 residues long. Germline CDR1 is SGDLS and CDR2 is YYNGEE. V lost 0 bases, J lost 6 bases, and 9 bases lay in between. Written as DNA, the CDR3 is TGTGCCAGCAGCGTAGTAGTCGACCCTGAAGCTTTCTTT. This codes for CASSVVVDPEAFF.

Details on this clonotype: This clone may be a read error of a much larger clone one base away. The chain joins TRBV7-8 to TRBJ2-5; TRBD1 matches at 8 bases. Germline V CDR1 and CDR2: SGHVS, FQNEAQ. CDR3 length: 15 amino acids. After removal of 0 bases from V and 11 bases from J, the junction contained 11 bases not matched to a gene. The CDR3 here is CASSLAGQGIYGQYF. The CDR3 bases are TGTGCCAGCAGCTTAGCAGGACAGGGAATCTACGGGCAGTACTTC.

This clonotype was detected only a few times. V gene TRBV6-2 or TRBV6-3 combines with J gene TRBJ2-1, with D tentatively TRBD1 or TRBD2 (5 bases each). The CDR3 is 11 amino acids. CDR1 MNHEY and CDR2 SVGEGT come from the germline V gene. Trimming removed 5 bases at V and 13 bases at J, with 12 bases between. CDR3 coding DNA: TGTGCCAGCAGTACTAGACAGCTACAGTTCTTC. The encoded protein is CASSTRQLQFF.

This clonotype turned up a few times. The genes are TRBV2 and TRBJ1-5; D is ambiguous. V lost 4 bases to trimming and J lost 5 bases, with 9 bases between them. Germline V lookup: CDR1 SNHLY, CDR2 FYNNEI. The CDR3 spans 13 residues. The CDR3 protein is CASSARRDQPQHF. CDR3 sequence (DNA): TGTGCCAGCAGTGCCCGACGGGATCAGCCCCAGCATTTT.

The CDR3 loop reads CSATSTGASYSPLHF. The DNA for the CDR3 is TGCAGTGCTACTTCGACGGGGGCGAGTTATTCACCCCTCCACTTT. The J gene is TRBJ1-6, the V gene TRBV20-1; D is possibly TRBD1 (6 bases). The CDR3 loop spans 15 amino acids. The germline V gene encodes CDR1 DFQATT and CDR2 SNEGSKA (reference sequence). V was pared by 4 bases and J by 8 bases, with 18 bases between.

This clonotype was recorded many times. The chain joins TRBV25-1 to TRBJ2-4; TRBD2 might be the D (6 bases). Germline-derived CDR1 and CDR2 are MGHDK and SYGVNS. The germline V and J ends were trimmed by 1 base and 0 bases, with 13 bases remaining between them. This CDR3 is built from 17 residues. This CDR3 is CASSEWISGVAKNIQYF. CDR3 sequence (DNA): TGTGCCAGCAGTGAATGGATTAGCGGAGTAGCCAAAAACATTCAGTACTTC.

The chain carries TRBV7-9 and TRBJ2-4; TRBD1 aligns across 9 bases. The last part of the DNA fits TRBJ2-7 better; the J call may be wrong. The CDR3 covers 13 residues. Germline CDR1 reads SEHNR; CDR2 reads FQNEAQ (reference sequence). In DNA, the CDR3 is TGTGCCAGCACAGGACAGGGGACGACCGAGCAGTACTTC. Its protein product is CASTGQGTTEQYF.

The CDR3 loop is CASSGARGGYEQYF. The CDR3 DNA is TGTGCCAGCAGTGGAGCCCGGGGGGGATACGAGCAGTACTTC. The rearrangement joins TRBV2 to TRBJ2-5, with TRBD2 matching 8 bases. Near its end, the DNA agrees better with TRBJ2-7, so the J call may be wrong. This CDR3 comprises 14 residues. Germline V gives CDR1 SNHLY, CDR2 FYNNEI.

In its sample, this clonotype was seen many times. This chain links TRBV20-1 with TRBJ2-5; D is undetermined. The CDR3 runs to 13 residues. Germline CDR1 reads DFQATT; CDR2 reads SNEGSKA (reference sequence). V was pared by 1 base and J by 5 bases, with 11 bases between. The CDR3 DNA reads as TGCAGTGCTAGAGGACATCCCGGTGAGACCCAGTACTTC. Translation gives CSARGHPGETQYF.

V is TRBV28 and J is TRBJ2-1, with D possibly TRBD1 on 5 matching bases. The CDR3 has 12 residues. V shed 6 bases and J shed 9 bases, with 12 bases lying between them. In germline, CDR1 is MDHEN, CDR2 SYDVKM. CDR3 DNA sequence: TGTGCCAGCAGCCACCTAGGGGTTGAGCAGTTCTTC. Its protein is CASSHLGVEQFF.

Remarks on this clonotype: A much larger clone lies a single base off, so this may be a read error. This chain joins TRBV20-1 and TRBJ2-7; D is ambiguous. Trimming took off 5 bases at V and 1 base at J, with 12 bases between the two ends. CDR1 is DFQATT, CDR2 SNEGSKA, per germline (reference sequence). The CDR3 length is 13 residues. CDR3 sequence: CSAPTDQSYEQYF. In DNA form, the CDR3 reads TGCAGTGCTCCGACTGACCAATCCTACGAGCAGTACTTC.

As to this clonotype: A read error is possible here, since a much larger clone lies one base away. The chain uses TRBV7-8 and TRBJ2-1, with D possibly being TRBD2 (5 bases). CDR1 is SGHVS and CDR2 is FQNEAQ in the germline V gene. CDR3 length: 14 residues. The V and J ends lost 11 bases and 9 bases respectively, with 23 bases between them. The CDR3 is CAGKESLASTEQFF. CDR3 in DNA: TGTGCCGGCAAAGAGTCCCTAGCTTCAACTGAGCAGTTCTTC.

This chain joins TRBV9 and TRBJ1-5; D unresolved. The CDR3 consists of 16 residues. Germline values: CDR1 SGDLS, CDR2 YYNGEE. Between the trimmed V and J ends, which lost 0 bases and 4 bases, there was a span of 14 bases. The CDR3 nucleotides are TGTGCCAGCAGCGTAGGTCCTCCCGGAGTGAATCAGCCCCAGCATTTT. Amino acid sequence: CASSVGPPGVNQPQHF. Filled out from reference TRBV9 and TRBJ1-5, the complete variable domain reads DSGVTQTPKHLITATGQRVTLRCSPRSGDLSVYWYQQSLDQGLQFLIQYYNGEERAKGNILERFSAQQFPDLHSELNLSSLELGDSALYFCASSVGPPGVNQPQHFGDGTRLSIL.

This clonotype was picked up many times. The chain recombines TRBV6-5 with TRBJ2-1; 10 positions match TRBD2. The germline CDR1 and CDR2 sequences are MNHEY and SVGAGI. The CDR3 is made up of 15 amino acids. V dropped 9 bases and J dropped 6; count of bases not matched to a gene: 11. The DNA of the CDR3 is TGTGCCAGTCAACTCAGCGGGGGGGAAGTCAATGAGCAGTTCTTC. This sequence encodes CASQLSGGEVNEQFF.

This clonotype has at least ten counts. The rearrangement uses TRBV29-1 and TRBJ2-7; D is unclear. This CDR3 comprises 13 residues. Germline CDR1 reads SQVTM; CDR2 reads ANQGSEA. With 0 bases removed from V and 6 bases from J, the gap between germline ends came to 12 bases. The CDR3 DNA is TGCAGCGTTGAAGAATCATGGGGATCCGAGCAGTACTTC. This codes for CSVEESWGSEQYF.

The chain joins TRBV29-1 to TRBJ2-7; 9 bases align to TRBD1. This CDR3 comprises 10 residues. Per germline, CDR1 SQVTM and CDR2 ANQGSEA. The DNA for the CDR3 is TGCGCGGTGGGACAGGGCGAGCAGTACTTC. Translating it yields CAVGQGEQYF.

This clonotype was counted between two and nine times. V usage is TRBV29-1 and J usage is TRBJ2-1; D uncertain. Trimming pared 0 bases from V and 11 bases from J, leaving 8 bases between. Germline V gene data show CDR1 as SQVTM and CDR2 as ANQGSEA. The CDR3 totals 11 residues. The CDR3 loop reads CSVEDGRKQFF. The DNA for the CDR3 is TGCAGCGTTGAAGATGGGCGCAAGCAGTTCTTC.

On this clonotype: A much larger clone differs from this one at a single base, so this may be a read error. The rearrangement uses TRBV12-3 or TRBV12-4 and TRBJ2-3; 14 positions match TRBD2. CDR3 length: 17 amino acids. Trimming cost V 6 bases and J 0 bases; bases outside gene matches: 5. The CDR3 DNA is TGTGCCAGCAGCTCGACTAGCGGGAGGGCTAGCACAGATACGCAGTATTTT. Protein product: CASSSTSGRASTDTQYF.

Ten or more counts support this clonotype. The genes are TRBV7-8 and TRBJ2-3; D is uncertain. CDR1 and CDR2 from the germline V gene are SGHVS and FQNEAQ. The germline V and J ends were trimmed by 7 bases and 2 bases, with 16 bases remaining between them. The CDR3 length is 15 residues. The CDR3 sequence: CASITEVVNTDTQYF. CDR3 DNA sequence: TGTGCCAGCATCACCGAGGTGGTTAACACAGATACGCAGTATTTT.

This clonotype appeared a single time. The gene calls are TRBV4-1 and TRBJ1-5, with no clear D. V lost 1 base and J 0 bases, leaving 7 bases between the germline ends. The CDR3 covers 15 residues. Germline V gene data show CDR1 as MGHRA and CDR2 as YSYEKL. CDR3 residues: CASSQGWDSNQPQHF. CDR3 DNA sequence: TGCGCCAGCAGCCAAGGGTGGGATAGCAATCAGCCCCAGCATTTT.

A few counts support this clonotype. This chain joins TRBV7-8 and TRBJ2-1; no firm D call. The end of the DNA fits TRBJ2-7 better, so the J call may be wrong. Germline V CDR1 and CDR2: SGHVS, FQNEAQ. The CDR3 contains 13 residues. The CDR3 sequence: CASSSASYNEQYF. In DNA, the CDR3 is TGTGCCAGCAGCTCCGCATCCTACAATGAGCAGTACTTC.

The chain carries TRBV4-2 and TRBJ1-6, with D unclear. The germline V and J ends were trimmed by 0 bases and 7 bases, with 4 bases remaining between them. This CDR3 is 13 amino acids long. Germline V gene lookup returns CDR1 LGHNA and CDR2 YNFKEQ. CDR3 sequence reads: CASSQERNSPLHF. CDR3 nucleotide sequence: TGTGCCAGCAGCCAAGAACGGAATTCACCCCTCCACTTT.

The V and J genes are TRBV29-1 and TRBJ2-7, with 8 bases fitting TRBD1. V was pared by 4 bases and J by 7 bases, with 3 bases of the junction left unmatched. Looked up from germline, CDR1 is SQVTM and CDR2 is ANQGSEA. The CDR3 length is 11 residues. CDR3 nucleotide sequence: TGCAGCGTTGGCCGGGACAGGGAGCAGTACTTC. Its protein product is CSVGRDREQYF.

Worth noting for this clonotype: This may stem from a read error, because a much larger clone lies one nucleotide away. The rearrangement links TRBV4-1 to TRBJ2-7, with TRBD1 matching 8 bases. Germline values: CDR1 MGHRA, CDR2 YSYEKL. The CDR3 is 18 residues long. With 4 bases clipped from V and 7 bases from J, the junction kept 21 bases outside the gene matches. CDR3 residues: CASSPVPGQVVRYNEQYF. CDR3 coding DNA: TGCGCCAGCAGCCCAGTCCCGGGACAGGTAGTACGCTACAATGAGCAGTACTTC.

Regarding this clonotype: This may be a read error, as it is one base from a much larger clone. The chain is built from TRBV12-3 or TRBV12-4 and TRBJ2-7, with D possibly matching TRBD1 (5 bases). There are 14 residues in the CDR3. Trimming took 7 bases from V and 0 from J, leaving 13 bases between them. The DNA of the CDR3 is TGTGCCAGCATCCTTACAGGCTACTCCTACGAGCAGTACTTC. Translating it yields CASILTGYSYEQYF.

The V gene is TRBV5-1, the J gene TRBJ2-5, with D possibly called TRBD1 or TRBD2 (5 bases each). The V gene lost 0 bases and the J gene lost 0 bases, with 9 bases spanning the gap. The CDR3 extends over 15 amino acids. Germline V gene data show CDR1 as SGHRS and CDR2 as YFSETQ. CDR3 in DNA: TGCGCCAGCAGCTTGGCGGGGACGGACCAAGAGACCCAGTACTTC. The encoded protein is CASSLAGTDQETQYF.

This clonotype was counted between two and nine times. This sequence joins TRBV7-3 and TRBJ2-3; TRBD1 agrees at 8 bases. Germline CDR1 SGHTA, CDR2 FQGTGA. CDR3 length: 18 amino acids. V lost 4 bases, J lost 1 base, and 13 bases stayed unmatched. The CDR3 here is CASSSTPRTGRGTDTQYF. The CDR3 nucleotides read TGTGCCAGCAGCTCAACCCCACGGACAGGGCGGGGCACAGATACGCAGTATTTT.